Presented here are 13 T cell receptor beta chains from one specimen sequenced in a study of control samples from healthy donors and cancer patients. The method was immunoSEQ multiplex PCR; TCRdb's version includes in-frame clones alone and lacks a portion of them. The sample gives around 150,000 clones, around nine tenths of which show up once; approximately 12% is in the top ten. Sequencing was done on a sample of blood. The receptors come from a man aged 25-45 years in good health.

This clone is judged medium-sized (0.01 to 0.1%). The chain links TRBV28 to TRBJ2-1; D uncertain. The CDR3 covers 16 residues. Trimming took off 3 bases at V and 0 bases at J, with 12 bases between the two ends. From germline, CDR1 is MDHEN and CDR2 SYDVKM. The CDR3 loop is CASSFYWLSSYNEQFF. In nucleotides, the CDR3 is TGTGCCAGCAGTTTTTACTGGCTTAGCTCCTACAATGAGCAGTTCTTC.

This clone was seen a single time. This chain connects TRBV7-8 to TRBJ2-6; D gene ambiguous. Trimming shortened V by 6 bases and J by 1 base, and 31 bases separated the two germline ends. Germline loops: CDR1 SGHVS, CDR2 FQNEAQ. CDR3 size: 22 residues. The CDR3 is CASSILTTLKNNPLSGANVLTF. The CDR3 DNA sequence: TGTGCCAGCAGTATCCTCACCACCCTCAAAAACAATCCCCTTTCTGGGGCCAACGTCCTGACTTTC.

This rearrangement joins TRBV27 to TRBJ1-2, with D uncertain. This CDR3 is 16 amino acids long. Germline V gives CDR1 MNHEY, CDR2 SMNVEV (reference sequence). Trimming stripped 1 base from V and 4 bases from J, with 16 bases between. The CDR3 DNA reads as TGTGCCAGCAGTTTATTCCGGCAAGGGCGCGGCTATGGCTACACCTTC. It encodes CASSLFRQGRGYGYTF.

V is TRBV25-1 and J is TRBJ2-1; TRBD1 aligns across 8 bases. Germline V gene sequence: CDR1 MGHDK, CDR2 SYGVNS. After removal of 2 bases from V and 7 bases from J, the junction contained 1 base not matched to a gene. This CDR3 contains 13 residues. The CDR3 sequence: CASSEQGANEQFF. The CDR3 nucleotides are TGTGCCAGCAGTGAACAGGGGGCGAATGAGCAGTTCTTC. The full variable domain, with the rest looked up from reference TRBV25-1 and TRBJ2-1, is EADIYQTPRYLVIGTGKKITLECSQTMGHDKMYWYQQDPGMELHLIHYSYGVNSTEKGDLSSESTVSRIRTEHFPLTLESARPSHTSQYLCASSEQGANEQFFGPGTRLTVL.

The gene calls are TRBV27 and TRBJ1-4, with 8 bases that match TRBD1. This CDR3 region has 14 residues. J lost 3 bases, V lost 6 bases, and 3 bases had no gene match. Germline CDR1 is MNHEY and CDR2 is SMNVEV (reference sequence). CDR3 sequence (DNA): TGTGCCAGCAGGTTGACAGGGGCTAATGAAAAACTGTTTTTT. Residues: CASRLTGANEKLFF.

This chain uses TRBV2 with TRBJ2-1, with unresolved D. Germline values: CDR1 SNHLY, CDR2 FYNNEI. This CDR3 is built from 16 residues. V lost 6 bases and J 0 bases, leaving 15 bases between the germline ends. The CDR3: CASSSSLYASYNEQFF. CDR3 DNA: TGTGCCAGCAGCTCATCTCTCTACGCCTCCTACAATGAGCAGTTCTTC.

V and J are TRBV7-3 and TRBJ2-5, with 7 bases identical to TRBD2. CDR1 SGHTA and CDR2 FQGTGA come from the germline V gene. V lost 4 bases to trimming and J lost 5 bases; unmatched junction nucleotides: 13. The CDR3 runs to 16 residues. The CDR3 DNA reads TGTGCCAGCAGCTCCCTCGGGAGGAGGGCGTCGGAGACCCAGTACTTC. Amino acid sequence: CASSSLGRRASETQYF. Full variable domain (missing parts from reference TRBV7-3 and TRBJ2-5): GAGVSQTPSNKVTEKGKYVELRCDPISGHTALYWYRQSLGQGPEFLIYFQGTGAADDSGLPNDRFFAVRPEGSVSTLKIQRTERGDSAVYLCASSSLGRRASETQYFGPGTRLLVL.

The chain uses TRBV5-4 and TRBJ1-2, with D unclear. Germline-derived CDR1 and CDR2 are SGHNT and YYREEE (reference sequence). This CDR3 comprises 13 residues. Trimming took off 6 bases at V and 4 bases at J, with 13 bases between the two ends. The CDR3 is CASTSGGLYGYTF. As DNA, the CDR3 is TGTGCCAGCACCTCGGGTGGGCTCTATGGCTACACCTTC.

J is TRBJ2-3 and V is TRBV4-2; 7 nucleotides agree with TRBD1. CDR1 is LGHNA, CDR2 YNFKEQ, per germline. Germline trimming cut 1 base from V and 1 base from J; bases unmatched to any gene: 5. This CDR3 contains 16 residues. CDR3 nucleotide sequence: TGTGCCAGCAGCCAAGTCGTCCAGGGGGGCACAGATACGCAGTATTTT. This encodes CASSQVVQGGTDTQYF.

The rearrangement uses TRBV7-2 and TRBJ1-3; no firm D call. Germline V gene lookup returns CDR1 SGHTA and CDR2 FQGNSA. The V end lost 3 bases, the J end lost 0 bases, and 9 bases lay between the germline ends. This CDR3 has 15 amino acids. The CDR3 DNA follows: TGTGCCAGCAGCTTGCTGGGAGTCTCTGGAAACACCATATATTTT. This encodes CASSLLGVSGNTIYF.

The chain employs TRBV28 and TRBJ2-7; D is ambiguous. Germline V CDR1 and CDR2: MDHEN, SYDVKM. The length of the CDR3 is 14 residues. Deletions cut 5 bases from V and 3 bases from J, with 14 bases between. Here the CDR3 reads CASSDMVKVYEQYF. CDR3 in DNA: TGTGCCAGCAGTGACATGGTTAAAGTCTACGAGCAGTACTTC.

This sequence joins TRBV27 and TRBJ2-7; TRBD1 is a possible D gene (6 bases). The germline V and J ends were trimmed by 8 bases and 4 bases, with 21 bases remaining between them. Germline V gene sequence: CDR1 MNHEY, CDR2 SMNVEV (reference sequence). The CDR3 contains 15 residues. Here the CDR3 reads CASSSSWDNEYEQYF. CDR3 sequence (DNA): TGTGCCAGCTCCTCTTCTTGGGACAATGAGTACGAGCAGTACTTC.

CDR3 loop: CASSLASGDGFLSGNTIYF. For the CDR3, the DNA is TGTGCCAGCAGCTTGGCCAGTGGGGACGGGTTTCTCTCTGGAAACACCATATATTTT. The chain recombines TRBV5-5 with TRBJ1-3; D possibly corresponds to TRBD1 (5 bases). This CDR3 contains 19 residues. CDR1 and CDR2 from the germline V gene are SGHKS and YYEKEE (reference sequence). Trimming shortened V by 0 bases and J by 0 bases, and 19 bases separated the two germline ends.